The entry below gives a single T cell receptor (beta chain) sequence along with its context. Antigen unknown. Germline V gives CDR1 MDHEN, CDR2 SYDVKM. Trimming left V 5 bases short and J 5 bases short, with 16 bases between. CDR3 size: 15 residues. The data originate from a study of OX40 agonist ivuxolimab in advanced cancers. Whole-study findings and limits: Clones of CD4+ and CD8+ blood T cells grew by week 6 at doses of 0.1 to 3.0 mg/kg.

Autoimmune disease history or systemic immunosuppression excluded patients. The investigators sampled blood at baseline, at cycle 4 day 1, and at cycle 7 day 1. Produced via immunoSEQ multiplex PCR; TCRdb's table is partial and in-frame only. The sample includes 80,000 or so clones, approximately 89% seen only once; the top ten take less than 2.5%. The receptor comes from an adult with an advanced solid tumor such as melanoma, head and neck, liver or kidney cancer. Material: CD4+ or CD8+ T cells sorted from blood, obtained in a trial of the OX40 agonist ivuxolimab. The genes are TRBV28 and TRBJ1-5, with TRBD1 as a possible D gene (6 bases). The CDR3 here is CASSKQQGNYQPQHF. The CDR3 nucleotides read TGTGCCAGCAGTAAACAACAGGGTAATTATCAGCCCCAGCATTTT.